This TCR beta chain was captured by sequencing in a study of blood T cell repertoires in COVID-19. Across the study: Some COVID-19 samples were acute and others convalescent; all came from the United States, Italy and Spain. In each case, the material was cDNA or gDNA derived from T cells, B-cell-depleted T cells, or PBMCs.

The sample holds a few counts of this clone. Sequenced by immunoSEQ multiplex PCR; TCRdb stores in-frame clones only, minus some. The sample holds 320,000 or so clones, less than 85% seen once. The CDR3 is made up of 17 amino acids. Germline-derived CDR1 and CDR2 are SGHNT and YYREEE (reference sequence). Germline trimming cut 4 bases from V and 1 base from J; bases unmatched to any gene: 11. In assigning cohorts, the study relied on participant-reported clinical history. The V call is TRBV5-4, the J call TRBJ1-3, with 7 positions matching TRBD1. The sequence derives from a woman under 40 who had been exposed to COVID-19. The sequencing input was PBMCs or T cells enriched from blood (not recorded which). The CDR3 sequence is CASSRRAPGGSGNTIYF. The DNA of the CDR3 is TGTGCCAGCAGCAGACGTGCGCCAGGGGGTTCTGGAAACACCATATATTTT.